Listed here are 28 T cell receptor beta chains from one sample, sequenced in a study of T cell responses to AZD1222 COVID-19 vaccine. TCRdb's table, derived via immunoSEQ multiplex PCR, lists solely in-frame clones and lacks some. In the table there are about 120,000 clones, around 88% of which are singletons. Sequences were derived from peripheral blood, sampled on day 0 of AZD1222 vaccination. The receptors were gathered from an adult in good health.

The chain is built from TRBV15 and TRBJ1-2, with TRBD1 matching over 9 bases. Germline values: CDR1 LNHNV, CDR2 YYDKDF (reference sequence). Losses at the gene ends were 0 bases for V and 6 bases for J; bases not matched to a gene: 8. The length of the CDR3 is 16 residues. In nucleotides, the CDR3 is TGTGCCACCAGCAGAGATATGGACAGGGGCACGAATGGCTACACCTTC. Translated, it gives CATSRDMDRGTNGYTF. Together with reference TRBV15 and TRBJ1-2, the CDR3 gives the full variable domain: DAMVIQNPRYQVTQFGKPVTLSCSQTLNHNVMYWYQQKSSQAPKLLFHYYDKDFNNEADTPDNFQSRRPNTSFCFLDIRSPGLGDTAMYLCATSRDMDRGTNGYTFGSGTRLTVV.

The rearrangement joins TRBV4-3 to TRBJ2-3; D gene unclear. Germline V CDR1 and CDR2: LGHNA, YSLEER. V was clipped by 1 base and J by 0 bases, with 8 bases between them. The CDR3 is made up of 15 amino acids. The CDR3 is CASSQVGVSTDTQYF. CDR3 sequence (DNA): TGCGCCAGCAGCCAAGTCGGTGTTAGCACAGATACGCAGTATTTT.

This chain uses TRBV6-5 with TRBJ1-3; D gene unclear. The CDR3 loop spans 13 amino acids. In germline, CDR1 is MNHEY, CDR2 SVGAGI. V was clipped by 6 bases and J by 4 bases, with 10 bases between them. The CDR3 DNA sequence: TGTGCCAGCAGCCCCGACGGGGGAAACACCATATATTTT. It encodes CASSPDGGNTIYF.

The chain has TRBV2 and TRBJ2-3, with D hard to call. The germline V gene has CDR1 SNHLY and CDR2 FYNNEI. The length of the CDR3 is 12 residues. Trimming took 2 bases from V and 7 from J, leaving 7 bases between them. The CDR3 protein is CASSESLYTQYF. As DNA, the CDR3 is TGTGCCAGCAGTGAAAGTCTATATACGCAGTATTTT.

The rearrangement links TRBV5-4 to TRBJ2-2; D is tentatively TRBD1 or TRBD2 (5 bases each). The germline V gene encodes CDR1 SGHNT and CDR2 YYREEE (reference sequence). The CDR3 is 14 residues long. V shed 0 bases and J shed 4 bases, with 7 bases lying between them. DNA for the CDR3: TGTGCCAGCAGCTTGGGAGGGGCCACCGGGGAGCTGTTTTTT. Protein sequence: CASSLGGATGELFF.

This chain joins TRBV6-6 and TRBJ2-3, with unresolved D. Germline CDR1 reads MNHNY; CDR2 reads SVGAGI (reference sequence). The CDR3 loop spans 13 amino acids. Trimming took off 6 bases at V and 5 bases at J, with 12 bases between the two ends. In DNA, the CDR3 is TGTGCCAGCAGCCCCTCGCATGGAGATACGCAGTATTTT. Translating it yields CASSPSHGDTQYF.

This chain uses TRBV7-2 with TRBJ1-3, with 8 bases aligning to TRBD1. CDR1 is SGHTA, CDR2 FQGNSA, per germline. This CDR3 spans 15 amino acids. Trimming removed 9 bases from V and 0 bases from J; junction bases left unmatched: 7. The CDR3 DNA sequence: TGTGCCAGTACGACAGGGGAGTACTCTGGAAACACCATATATTTT. Its translation is CASTTGEYSGNTIYF. Full variable domain (rest looked up from reference TRBV7-2 and TRBJ1-3): GAGVSQSPSNKVTEKGKDVELRCDPISGHTALYWYRQSLGQGLEFLIYFQGNSAPDKSGLPSDRFSAERTGGSVSTLTIQRTQQEDSAVYLCASTTGEYSGNTIYFGEGSWLTVV.

The gene calls are TRBV4-1 and TRBJ2-7; perhaps TRBD1 as D (6 bases). V shed 4 bases and J shed 3 bases, with 16 bases lying between them. Germline assignment: CDR1 MGHRA and CDR2 YSYEKL. The CDR3 runs to 15 residues. CDR3 in DNA: TGCGCCAGCAGCCCTGCCGGGACAACAAACTACGAGCAGTACTTC. This codes for CASSPAGTTNYEQYF.

The gene calls are TRBV19 and TRBJ2-7; 9 bases match TRBD1. With 4 bases clipped from V and 4 bases from J, the junction kept 5 bases outside the gene matches. This CDR3 has 14 amino acids. CDR1 is LNHDA and CDR2 is SQIVND in the germline V gene (reference sequence). CDR3 protein: CASSTPGQGYEQYF. DNA of the CDR3: TGTGCCAGTAGTACCCCGGGACAGGGATACGAGCAGTACTTC.

This chain links TRBV20-1 with TRBJ1-4, with D perhaps matching TRBD1 (5 bases). The CDR3 loop spans 11 amino acids. The germline V gene has CDR1 DFQATT and CDR2 SNEGSKA (reference sequence). The CDR3: CAGHRSEKLFF. CDR3 coding DNA: TGCGCCGGACACAGAAGTGAAAAACTGTTTTTT.

The V gene is TRBV25-1, the J gene TRBJ1-3; D is unresolved. Between the trimmed V and J ends, which lost 3 bases and 3 bases, there was a span of 6 bases. CDR1 is MGHDK and CDR2 is SYGVNS in the germline V gene. The CDR3 length is 13 residues. The chain's CDR3 is CASSDYLGNTIYF. The CDR3, as DNA: TGTGCCAGCAGTGACTACCTTGGAAACACCATATATTTT.

The chain recombines TRBV6-5 with TRBJ2-2; the D is unclear. The CDR3 covers 13 residues. Trimming removed 4 bases at V and 6 bases at J, with 9 bases between. The germline V gene encodes CDR1 MNHEY and CDR2 SVGAGI. CDR3 residues: CASSLDGPGELFF. The DNA for the CDR3 is TGTGCCAGCAGTTTGGATGGTCCCGGGGAGCTGTTTTTT.

This clone came up a few times. V is TRBV6-5 and J is TRBJ1-4; D remains unclear. Germline CDR1 is MNHEY and CDR2 is SVGAGI. Trimming removed 0 bases at V and 4 bases at J, with 6 bases between. The CDR3 is 14 residues long. Here the CDR3 DNA reads TGTGCCAGCAGTTACTCGAGTCTTAATGAAAAACTGTTTTTT. Protein sequence: CASSYSSLNEKLFF.

The J gene is TRBJ1-6, the V gene TRBV30; TRBD1 matches 8 bases. The CDR3 has 15 residues. V lost 2 bases, J lost 5 bases, and 5 bases stayed unmatched. Germline assignment: CDR1 GTSNPN and CDR2 SVGIG (reference sequence). This chain's CDR3 is CAWSRGQAHNSPLHF. CDR3 DNA sequence: TGTGCCTGGAGTAGGGGACAGGCCCATAATTCACCCCTCCACTTT.

The V gene is TRBV28, the J gene TRBJ2-1; 15 bases match TRBD2. Germline CDR1 and CDR2: MDHEN and SYDVKM. This CDR3 comprises 19 residues. V shed 5 bases, J shed 0 bases, and the junction held 8 bases outside the gene matches. Here the CDR3 DNA reads TGTGCCAGCAGTCCCGGACTAGCGGGGGGGCCCCGCTCCTACAATGAGCAGTTCTTC. Amino acid sequence: CASSPGLAGGPRSYNEQFF.

The table lists this clone with a count of one. The V call is TRBV7-2, the J call TRBJ2-7; 8 nucleotides agree with TRBD1. This CDR3 region has 16 residues. Germline CDR1 is SGHTA and CDR2 is FQGNSA. V lost 6 bases and J lost 1; bases outside the gene matches: 11. The CDR3: CASSPIAGTGSYEQYF. The CDR3 nucleotides read TGTGCCAGCAGTCCCATAGCCGGGACAGGTTCCTACGAGCAGTACTTC.

This clone was detected only a few times. Different DNA sequences within this sample yield the same CDR3. This chain joins TRBV12-3 or TRBV12-4 and TRBJ1-1; possible D gene TRBD1, 5 bases. The CDR3 spans 13 residues. V lost 4 bases, J lost 1 base, and 7 bases lay in between. CDR3 sequence reads: CASSSDRNTEAFF. The CDR3 coding sequence is TGTGCCAGCAGTTCAGACAGGAACACTGAAGCTTTCTTT.

The chain has TRBV10-3 and TRBJ2-5; TRBD1 aligns across 7 bases. The CDR3 covers 14 residues. The trim removed 5 bases at V and 2 bases at J, leaving 5 bases unmatched. Germline CDR1 and CDR2: ENHRY and SYGVKD. The chain's CDR3 is CAISPTGQQETQYF. CDR3 bases: TGTGCCATCAGTCCAACGGGACAGCAAGAGACCCAGTACTTC.

The chain is built from TRBV30 and TRBJ1-3, with D uncertain. Germline CDR1 is GTSNPN and CDR2 is SVGIG (reference sequence). The V and J ends lost 1 base and 0 bases respectively, with 10 bases between them. The CDR3 is 15 residues long. CDR3 loop: CAWSAHLVSGNTIYF. Here the CDR3 DNA reads TGTGCCTGGAGTGCCCATCTTGTCTCTGGAAACACCATATATTTT.

This rearrangement joins TRBV19 to TRBJ2-5; D is undetermined. V dropped 5 bases and J dropped 4 bases, with 11 bases sitting between them. Per the germline V gene, CDR1 is LNHDA and CDR2 is SQIVND (reference sequence). The CDR3 contains 13 residues. In DNA, the CDR3 is TGTGCCAGTAGTGATAGGGTGGGAGAGACCCAGTACTTC. It yields the protein CASSDRVGETQYF.

The CDR3 protein is CASSRQGGLDTQYF. The CDR3 DNA reads as TGTGCCAGCAGCAGACAGGGCGGCTTAGATACGCAGTATTTT. The chain links TRBV7-2 to TRBJ2-3; the match to TRBD1 covers 7 bases. The CDR3 consists of 14 residues. V trimming: 5 bases; J trimming: 5 bases; junction bases outside the gene matches: 7. Germline CDR1 is SGHTA and CDR2 is FQGNSA.

The chain couples TRBV3-1 (or the pseudogene TRBV3-2) to TRBJ2-2, with D possibly being TRBD1 or TRBD2 (5 bases each). Germline V gene sequence: CDR1 LGHDT, CDR2 YNNKEL (reference sequence). The V gene lost 5 bases and the J gene lost 6 bases, with 10 bases spanning the gap. The CDR3 sequence is 13 residues long. The CDR3 region is CASSLGRAGELFF. The CDR3 bases are TGTGCCAGCAGCTTGGGACGCGCCGGGGAGCTGTTTTTT.

The chain is built from TRBV7-9 and TRBJ1-1, with D unresolved. The CDR3 has 13 residues. Trimming shortened V by 6 bases and J by 0 bases, and 8 bases separated the two germline ends. Germline assignment: CDR1 SEHNR and CDR2 FQNEAQ (reference sequence). The CDR3 loop is CASSLRMNTEAFF. CDR3 nucleotide sequence: TGTGCCAGCAGTTTAAGGATGAACACTGAAGCTTTCTTT.

The rearrangement joins TRBV5-6 to TRBJ1-4; 12 nucleotides agree with TRBD1. V gave up 1 base and J gave up 2 bases; unmatched junction bases: 3. The length of the CDR3 is 17 residues. CDR1 and CDR2 (germline): SGHDT, YYEEEE. CDR3 in DNA: TGTGCCAGCAGCTTGTTTGGGACAGGGGGCACTAATGAAAAACTGTTTTTT. Its protein product is CASSLFGTGGTNEKLFF.

The gene calls are TRBV11-2 and TRBJ2-5; 8 bases map to TRBD2. V trimming: 1 base; J trimming: 0 bases; junction bases outside the gene matches: 4. The CDR3 is 16 amino acids. In germline, CDR1 is SGHAT, CDR2 FQNNGV. The CDR3 loop is CASSLGAGAHQETQYF. DNA for the CDR3: TGTGCCAGCAGCTTAGGAGCGGGGGCCCACCAAGAGACCCAGTACTTC.

The chain uses TRBV15 and TRBJ2-7; 10 nucleotides agree with TRBD2. The V segment lost 0 bases and the J segment 5 bases; nucleotides outside the gene matches: 16. The germline CDR1 and CDR2 sequences are LNHNV and YYDKDF (reference sequence). This CDR3 region has 19 residues. CDR3 in amino acids: CATSREEWGSGRPRHEQYF. CDR3 nucleotides: TGTGCCACCAGCAGAGAGGAGTGGGGTAGCGGGAGGCCGCGGCACGAGCAGTACTTC. Full variable domain (outside the CDR3, taken from reference TRBV15 and TRBJ2-7): DAMVIQNPRYQVTQFGKPVTLSCSQTLNHNVMYWYQQKSSQAPKLLFHYYDKDFNNEADTPDNFQSRRPNTSFCFLDIRSPGLGDTAMYLCATSREEWGSGRPRHEQYFGPGTRLTVT.

The chain's CDR3 is CATSRDEAGSYRTGYTF. The CDR3 DNA sequence: TGTGCCACCAGCAGAGATGAAGCGGGATCGTACAGGACCGGCTACACCTTC. The chain carries TRBV15 and TRBJ1-2; possible D gene TRBD1, 5 bases. The germline CDR1 and CDR2 sequences are LNHNV and YYDKDF (reference sequence). CDR3 length: 17 amino acids. Deletions cut 0 bases from V and 8 bases from J, with 22 bases between. The variable domain in full, with the rest retrieved from reference TRBV15 and TRBJ1-2, is DAMVIQNPRYQVTQFGKPVTLSCSQTLNHNVMYWYQQKSSQAPKLLFHYYDKDFNNEADTPDNFQSRRPNTSFCFLDIRSPGLGDTAMYLCATSRDEAGSYRTGYTFGSGTRLTVV.

V is TRBV7-2 and J is TRBJ1-2; TRBD1 matches 9 bases. There are 14 residues in the CDR3. V was pared by 5 bases and J by 4 bases, with 5 bases of the junction left unmatched. From germline, CDR1 is SGHTA and CDR2 FQGNSA. CDR3 nucleotides: TGTGCCAGCAGCCCCGGGACAGGGTTCTATGGCTACACCTTC. Its translation is CASSPGTGFYGYTF.